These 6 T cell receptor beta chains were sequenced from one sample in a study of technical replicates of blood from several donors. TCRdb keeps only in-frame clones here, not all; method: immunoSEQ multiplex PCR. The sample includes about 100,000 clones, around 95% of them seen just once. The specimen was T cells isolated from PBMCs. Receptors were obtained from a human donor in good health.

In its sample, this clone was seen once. The CDR3 spells CASSSRTKTSGGSQYEQYF. The DNA for the CDR3 is TGTGCCAGCAGCTCCAGAACGAAGACTAGCGGGGGGTCCCAATACGAGCAGTACTTC. The chain joins TRBV7-8 to TRBJ2-7; 13 nucleotides match TRBD2. The germline V gene has CDR1 SGHVS and CDR2 FQNEAQ. The ends lost 4 bases at V and 4 bases at J; junction bases unmatched: 16. This CDR3 is built from 19 residues.

The CDR3 DNA reads as TGCGCCAGCAGCTCGCCTAACATGCTAGGTGAGAACACTGAAGCTTTCTTT. This translates into CASSSPNMLGENTEAFF. The rearrangement links TRBV5-1 to TRBJ1-1, with D unclear. Germline CDR1 reads SGHRS; CDR2 reads YFSETQ. The CDR3 is made up of 17 amino acids. V was pared by 3 bases and J by 1 base, with 19 bases between.

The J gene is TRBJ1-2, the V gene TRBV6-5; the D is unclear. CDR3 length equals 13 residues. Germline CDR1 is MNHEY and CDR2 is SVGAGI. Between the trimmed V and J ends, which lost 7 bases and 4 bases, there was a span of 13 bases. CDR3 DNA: TGTGCCAGCACCTCGGGGAGGATCTATGGCTACACCTTC. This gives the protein CASTSGRIYGYTF.

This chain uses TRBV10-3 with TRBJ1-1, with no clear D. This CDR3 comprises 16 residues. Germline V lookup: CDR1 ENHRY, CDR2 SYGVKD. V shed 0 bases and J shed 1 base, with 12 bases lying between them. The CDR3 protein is CAISESLQVGNTEAFF. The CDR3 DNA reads TGTGCCATCAGTGAGTCGCTTCAGGTGGGGAACACTGAAGCTTTCTTT.

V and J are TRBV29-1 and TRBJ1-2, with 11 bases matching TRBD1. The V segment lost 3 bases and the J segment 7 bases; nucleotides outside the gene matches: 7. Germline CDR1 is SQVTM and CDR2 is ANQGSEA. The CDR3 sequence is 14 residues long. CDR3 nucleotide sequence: TGCAGCGTTGATTGGGACAGGGGGACGGGTGGCTACACCTTC. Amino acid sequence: CSVDWDRGTGGYTF.

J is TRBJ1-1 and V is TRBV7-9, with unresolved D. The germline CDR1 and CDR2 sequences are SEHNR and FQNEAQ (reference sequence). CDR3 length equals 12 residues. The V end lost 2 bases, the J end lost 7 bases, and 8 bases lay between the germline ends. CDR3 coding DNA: TGTGCCAGCAGCTTAACAGACCATGAAGCTTTCTTT. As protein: CASSLTDHEAFF. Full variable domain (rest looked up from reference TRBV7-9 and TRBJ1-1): DTGVSQNPRHKITKRGQNVTFRCDPISEHNRLYWYRQTLGQGPEFLTYFQNEAQLEKSRLLSDRFSAERPKGSFSTLEIQRTEQGDSAMYLCASSLTDHEAFFGQGTRLTVV.